The 11 T cell receptor beta chains reported below all come from one sample, sequenced in a study of blood T cell repertoires in COVID-19 (TCRdb year 2020). The receptor library was made with the immunoSEQ multiplex PCR assay. Not all clones reach the TCRdb copy of this immuneACCESS table, which keeps in-frame sequences only. Checked studies attribute under half of the gap to unresolved V genes and leave the rest unexplained. In this sample the table shows around 180,000 clones, 88% of which occur a single time. The ten largest clones add up to less than 5.5% of the sample. Material for sequencing was peripheral blood. The source is a human donor in a cohort sampled during active COVID-19.

This sequence joins TRBV19 and TRBJ2-2; no definite D call. CDR1 LNHDA and CDR2 SQIVND come from the germline V gene (reference sequence). This CDR3 has 16 residues. V lost 4 bases and J lost 6, with 18 bases in between. CDR3 sequence reads: CASSTQAEFTPGELFF. The CDR3 DNA follows: TGTGCCAGTAGTACGCAGGCTGAGTTCACCCCCGGGGAGCTGTTTTTT. The full variable domain, rest sourced from reference TRBV19 and TRBJ2-2, is DGGITQSPKYLFRKEGQNVTLSCEQNLNHDAMYWYRQDPGQGLRLIYYSQIVNDFQKGDIAEGYSVSREKKESFPLTVTSAQKNPTAFYLCASSTQAEFTPGELFFGEGSRLTVL.

The chain recombines TRBV2 with TRBJ1-3; D not resolved. This CDR3 contains 12 residues. V was shortened by 4 bases and J by 4 bases, with 5 bases between the two germline ends. Germline-derived CDR1 and CDR2 are SNHLY and FYNNEI. The CDR3 here is CASSVSGNTIYF. CDR3 DNA: TGTGCCAGCAGTGTATCCGGAAACACCATATATTTT. The variable domain in full, with the rest retrieved from reference TRBV2 and TRBJ1-3, is EPEVTQTPSHQVTQMGQEVILRCVPISNHLYFYWYRQILGQKVEFLVSFYNNEISEKSEIFDDQFSVERPDGSNFTLKIRSTKLEDSAMYFCASSVSGNTIYFGEGSWLTVV.

The chain is built from TRBV7-2 and TRBJ1-1, with 7 bases lining up with TRBD1. CDR3 length: 16 residues. Losses at the gene ends were 1 base for V and 3 bases for J; bases not matched to a gene: 8. The germline gives CDR1 SGHTA, CDR2 FQGNSA. Here the CDR3 reads CASSLGGQRLYTEAFF. The CDR3 bases are TGTGCCAGCAGCTTAGGGGGACAGAGGTTGTACACTGAAGCTTTCTTT. Using reference TRBV7-2 and TRBJ1-1 for the parts outside the CDR3, the full variable domain is GAGVSQSPSNKVTEKGKDVELRCDPISGHTALYWYRQSLGQGLEFLIYFQGNSAPDKSGLPSDRFSAERTGGSVSTLTIQRTQQEDSAVYLCASSLGGQRLYTEAFFGQGTRLTVV.

The chain carries TRBV4-3 and TRBJ2-1; TRBD2 matches 9 bases. CDR3 length: 17 amino acids. Germline loops: CDR1 LGHNA, CDR2 YSLEER. V lost 0 bases, J lost 2 bases, and 5 bases stayed unmatched. For the CDR3, the DNA is TGCGCCAGCAGCCAAGATAAAGCTAGCGGGGCCTACAATGAGCAGTTCTTC. Residues: CASSQDKASGAYNEQFF.

This chain links TRBV18 with TRBJ1-5, with a tentative D call TRBD1 (5 bases). This CDR3 has 15 amino acids. The ends were cut back, 3 bases at V and 2 bases at J, with 11 bases in the middle. Germline V gene data show CDR1 as KGHSH and CDR2 as LQKENI. As DNA, the CDR3 is TGTGCCAGCTCACCTAAGGCGGGGGGCAATCAGCCCCAGCATTTT. It specifies CASSPKAGGNQPQHF.

The chain recombines TRBV20-1 with TRBJ2-7; 8 nucleotides agree with TRBD2. This CDR3 contains 15 residues. V trimming: 3 bases; J trimming: 3 bases; junction bases outside the gene matches: 10. Germline V gives CDR1 DFQATT, CDR2 SNEGSKA (reference sequence). This CDR3 reads CSASMGLGTHYEQYF. The CDR3 DNA reads TGCAGTGCTAGTATGGGACTAGGCACCCACTACGAGCAGTACTTC.

The chain is built from TRBV10-1 and TRBJ2-1, with 10 bases matching TRBD2. Germline V lookup: CDR1 WNHNN, CDR2 SYGVQD (reference sequence). The CDR3 consists of 15 residues. With V trimmed by 3 bases and J by 8 bases, 7 bases remained unmatched. The CDR3 coding sequence is TGCGCCAGCAGTGATGGGCTAGCGGGAGTAGATGAGCAGTTCTTC. Translation: CASSDGLAGVDEQFF.

This sequence joins TRBV30 and TRBJ1-4; no clear D. From germline, CDR1 is GTSNPN and CDR2 SVGIG (reference sequence). V gave up 1 base and J gave up 10 bases, with 13 bases separating them. This CDR3 has 13 amino acids. In DNA, the CDR3 is TGTGCCTGGAGTGGGATCCAGGTTAGAAAACTGTTTTTT. Amino acid sequence: CAWSGIQVRKLFF.

This chain links TRBV5-1 with TRBJ2-7; the match to TRBD2 covers 15 bases. After removal of 4 bases from V and 0 bases from J, the junction contained 8 bases not matched to a gene. Germline values: CDR1 SGHRS, CDR2 YFSETQ. The CDR3 spans 18 residues. CDR3 loop: CASSPGLAGGPSSYEQYF. CDR3 nucleotide sequence: TGCGCCAGCAGCCCGGGACTAGCGGGGGGTCCCAGCTCCTACGAGCAGTACTTC.

This clone has a count of ten or more. The V call is TRBV27, the J call TRBJ2-1; the D is unclear. V lost 0 bases to trimming and J lost 3 bases, with 9 bases between them. The CDR3 has 15 amino acids. The germline gives CDR1 MNHEY, CDR2 SMNVEV (reference sequence). The CDR3 loop reads CASSLSNPNYNEQFF. The CDR3 bases are TGTGCCAGCAGTTTATCCAATCCTAACTACAATGAGCAGTTCTTC.

The genes are TRBV5-1 and TRBJ1-2; D gene ambiguous. This CDR3 is built from 16 residues. Between the trimmed V and J ends, which lost 3 bases and 1 base, there was a span of 16 bases. Per germline, CDR1 SGHRS and CDR2 YFSETQ. Here the CDR3 DNA reads TGCGCCAGCAGCTCCGACGTAGACGAGGTTAACTATGGCTACACCTTC. Encoded protein: CASSSDVDEVNYGYTF. The full variable domain, with the rest looked up from reference TRBV5-1 and TRBJ1-2, is KAGVTQTPRYLIKTRGQQVTLSCSPISGHRSVSWYQQTPGQGLQFLFEYFSETQRNKGNFPGRFSGRQFSNSRSEMNVSTLELGDSALYLCASSSDVDEVNYGYTFGSGTRLTVV.